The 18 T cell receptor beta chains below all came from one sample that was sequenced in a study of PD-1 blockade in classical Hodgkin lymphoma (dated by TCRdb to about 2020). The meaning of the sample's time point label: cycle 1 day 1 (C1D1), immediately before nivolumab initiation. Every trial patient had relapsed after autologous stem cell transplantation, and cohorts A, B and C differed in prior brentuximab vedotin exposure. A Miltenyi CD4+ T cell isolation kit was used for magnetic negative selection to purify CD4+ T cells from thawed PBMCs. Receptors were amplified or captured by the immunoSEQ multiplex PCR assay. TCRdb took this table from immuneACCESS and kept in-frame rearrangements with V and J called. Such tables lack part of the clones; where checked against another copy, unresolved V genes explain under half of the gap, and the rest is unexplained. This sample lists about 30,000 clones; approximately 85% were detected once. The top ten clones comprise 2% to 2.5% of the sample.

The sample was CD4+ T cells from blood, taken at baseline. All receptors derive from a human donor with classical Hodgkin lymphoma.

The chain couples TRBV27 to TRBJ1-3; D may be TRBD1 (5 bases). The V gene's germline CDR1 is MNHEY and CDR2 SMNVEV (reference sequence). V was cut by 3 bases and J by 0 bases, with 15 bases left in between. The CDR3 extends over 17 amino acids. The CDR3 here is CASSFNSRGLSGNTIYF. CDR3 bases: TGTGCCAGCAGTTTTAACTCTAGGGGTCTCTCTGGAAACACCATATATTTT.

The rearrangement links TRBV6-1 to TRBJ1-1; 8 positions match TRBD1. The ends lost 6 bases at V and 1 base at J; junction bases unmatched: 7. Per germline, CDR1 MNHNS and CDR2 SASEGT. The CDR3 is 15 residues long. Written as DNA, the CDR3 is TGTGCCAGCAGCACAATAGGGACAGGGAACACTGAAGCTTTCTTT. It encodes CASSTIGTGNTEAFF.

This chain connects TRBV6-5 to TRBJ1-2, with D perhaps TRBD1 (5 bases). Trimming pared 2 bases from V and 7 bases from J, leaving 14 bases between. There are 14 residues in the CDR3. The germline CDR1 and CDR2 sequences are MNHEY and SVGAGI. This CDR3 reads CASSYKSRVAGYTF. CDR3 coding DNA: TGTGCCAGCAGTTACAAGAGCAGGGTAGCTGGCTACACCTTC.

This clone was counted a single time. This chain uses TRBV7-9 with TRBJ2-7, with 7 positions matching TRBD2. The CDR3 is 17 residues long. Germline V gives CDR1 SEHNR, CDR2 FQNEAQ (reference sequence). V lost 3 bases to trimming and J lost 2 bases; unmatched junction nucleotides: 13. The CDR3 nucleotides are TGTGCCAGCAGCTTGCCCCCTTCGGGCGGGAGCGCCTACGAGCAGTACTTC. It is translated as CASSLPPSGGSAYEQYF. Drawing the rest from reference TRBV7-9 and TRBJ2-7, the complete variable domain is DTGVSQNPRHKITKRGQNVTFRCDPISEHNRLYWYRQTLGQGPEFLTYFQNEAQLEKSRLLSDRFSAERPKGSFSTLEIQRTEQGDSAMYLCASSLPPSGGSAYEQYFGPGTRLTVT.

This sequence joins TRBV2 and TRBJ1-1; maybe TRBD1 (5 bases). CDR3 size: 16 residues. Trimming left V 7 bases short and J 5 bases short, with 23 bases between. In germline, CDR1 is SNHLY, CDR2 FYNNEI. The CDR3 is CASKREGASRNTEAFF. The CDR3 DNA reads TGTGCCAGCAAAAGGGAAGGGGCCAGCCGAAATACTGAAGCTTTCTTT.

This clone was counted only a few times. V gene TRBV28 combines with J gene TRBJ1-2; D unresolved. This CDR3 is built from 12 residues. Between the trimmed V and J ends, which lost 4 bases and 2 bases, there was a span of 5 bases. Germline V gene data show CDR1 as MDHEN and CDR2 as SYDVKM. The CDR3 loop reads CASSSKNYGYTF. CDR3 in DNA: TGTGCCAGCAGTTCGAAGAACTATGGCTACACCTTC.

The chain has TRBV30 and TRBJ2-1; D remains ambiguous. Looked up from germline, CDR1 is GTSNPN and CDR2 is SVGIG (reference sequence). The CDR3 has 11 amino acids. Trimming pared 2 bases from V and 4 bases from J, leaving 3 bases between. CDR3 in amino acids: CAWSLYNEQFF. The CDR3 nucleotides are TGTGCCTGGAGTTTGTACAATGAGCAGTTCTTC.

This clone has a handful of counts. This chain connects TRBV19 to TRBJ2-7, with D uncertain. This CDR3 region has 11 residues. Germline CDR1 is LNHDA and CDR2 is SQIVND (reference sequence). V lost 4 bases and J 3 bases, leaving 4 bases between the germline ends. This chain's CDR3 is CASSKVYEQYF. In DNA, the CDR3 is TGTGCCAGTAGTAAAGTCTACGAGCAGTACTTC.

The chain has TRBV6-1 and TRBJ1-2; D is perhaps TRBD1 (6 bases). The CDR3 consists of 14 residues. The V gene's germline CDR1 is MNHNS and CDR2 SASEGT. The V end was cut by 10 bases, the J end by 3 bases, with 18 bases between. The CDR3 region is CATFPGTMDYGYTF. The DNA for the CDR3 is TGTGCCACCTTCCCCGGGACAATGGACTATGGCTACACCTTC.

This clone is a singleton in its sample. CDR3 bases: TGTGCCAGCAGCTTTGGAGCTAGCGGGAGTTACGAGCAGTACTTC. Protein: CASSFGASGSYEQYF. The chain links TRBV5-4 to TRBJ2-7; 10 nucleotides match TRBD2. This CDR3 is built from 15 residues. V lost 2 bases, J lost 4 bases, and 6 bases stayed unmatched. Germline V gene lookup returns CDR1 SGHNT and CDR2 YYREEE (reference sequence).

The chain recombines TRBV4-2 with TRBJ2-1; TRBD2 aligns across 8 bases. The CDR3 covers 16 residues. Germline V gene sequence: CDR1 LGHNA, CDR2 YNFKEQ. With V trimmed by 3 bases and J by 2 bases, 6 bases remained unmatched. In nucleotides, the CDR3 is TGTGCCAGCAGCCAGGATCTTAGCGGGGCCTACAATGAGCAGTTCTTC. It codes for CASSQDLSGAYNEQFF.

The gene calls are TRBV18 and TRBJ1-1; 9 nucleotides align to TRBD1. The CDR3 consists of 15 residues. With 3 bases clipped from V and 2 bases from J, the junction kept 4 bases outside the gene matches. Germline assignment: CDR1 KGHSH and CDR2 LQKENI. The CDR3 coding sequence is TGTGCCAGCTCACCTTCCACAGGGGGCAACACTGAAGCTTTCTTT. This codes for CASSPSTGGNTEAFF.

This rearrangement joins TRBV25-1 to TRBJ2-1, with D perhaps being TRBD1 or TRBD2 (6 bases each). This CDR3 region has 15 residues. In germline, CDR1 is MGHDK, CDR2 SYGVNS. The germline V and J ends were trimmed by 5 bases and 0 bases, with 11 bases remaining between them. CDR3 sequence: CASSKGGSSYNEQFF. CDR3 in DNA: TGTGCCAGCAGTAAGGGGGGCAGCTCCTACAATGAGCAGTTCTTC. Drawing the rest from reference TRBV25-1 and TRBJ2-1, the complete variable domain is EADIYQTPRYLVIGTGKKITLECSQTMGHDKMYWYQQDPGMELHLIHYSYGVNSTEKGDLSSESTVSRIRTEHFPLTLESARPSHTSQYLCASSKGGSSYNEQFFGPGTRLTVL.

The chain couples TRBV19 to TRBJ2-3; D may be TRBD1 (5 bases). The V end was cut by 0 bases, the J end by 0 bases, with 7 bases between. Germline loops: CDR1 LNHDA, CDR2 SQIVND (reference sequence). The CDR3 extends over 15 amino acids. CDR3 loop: CASSIDRASTDTQYF. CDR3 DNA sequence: TGTGCCAGTAGTATAGACAGGGCAAGCACAGATACGCAGTATTTT. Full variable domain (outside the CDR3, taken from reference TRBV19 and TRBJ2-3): DGGITQSPKYLFRKEGQNVTLSCEQNLNHDAMYWYRQDPGQGLRLIYYSQIVNDFQKGDIAEGYSVSREKKESFPLTVTSAQKNPTAFYLCASSIDRASTDTQYFGPGTRLTVL.

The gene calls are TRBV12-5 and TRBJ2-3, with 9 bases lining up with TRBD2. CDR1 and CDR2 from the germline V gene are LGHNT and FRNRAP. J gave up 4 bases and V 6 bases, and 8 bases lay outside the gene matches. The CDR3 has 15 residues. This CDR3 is CASGLAGEYSDTQYF. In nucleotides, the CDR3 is TGTGCTAGTGGCTTAGCGGGAGAATACTCAGATACGCAGTATTTT.

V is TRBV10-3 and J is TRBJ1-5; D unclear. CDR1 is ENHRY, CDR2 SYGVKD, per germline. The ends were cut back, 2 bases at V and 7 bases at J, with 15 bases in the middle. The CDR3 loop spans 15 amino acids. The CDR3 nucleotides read TGTGCCATCAGTGAGGTCGGCCGCGGCCAGCAGCCCCAGCATTTT. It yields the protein CAISEVGRGQQPQHF.

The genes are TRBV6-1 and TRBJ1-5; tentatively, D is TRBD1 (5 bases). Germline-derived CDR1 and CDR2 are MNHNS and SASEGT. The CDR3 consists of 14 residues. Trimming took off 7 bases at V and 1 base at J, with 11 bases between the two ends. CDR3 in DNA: TGTGCCAGCAACGGGGGTTTAAGCAATCAGCCCCAGCATTTT. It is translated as CASNGGLSNQPQHF.

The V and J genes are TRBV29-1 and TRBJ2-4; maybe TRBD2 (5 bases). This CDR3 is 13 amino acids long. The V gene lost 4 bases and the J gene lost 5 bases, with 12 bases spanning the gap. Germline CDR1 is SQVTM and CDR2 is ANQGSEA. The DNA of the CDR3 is TGCAGCGTTGTGAGGGTGGACGAAAACATTCAGTACTTC. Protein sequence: CSVVRVDENIQYF.